This T cell receptor beta chain was observed in a study of blood T cell repertoires in COVID-19. Overall study: PBMCs, B-cell-depleted T cells, or T cells provided the cDNA or gDNA that made up the material.

In terms of age and location, participants ranged from about 18 to 89 years and lived in fewer than 30 US areas. Self-reported history from a screening survey and questionnaire set each donor's cohort. Per germline, CDR1 SGHVS and CDR2 FNYEAQ. J lost 6 bases, V lost 3 bases, and 9 bases had no gene match. This CDR3 is built from 15 residues. Original processing methods: Nucleated cell number was recorded as an estimate derived from reference gene primer amplification. Only in-frame clones appear in the TCRdb table, and some are missing; sequencing was by immunoSEQ multiplex PCR. For V, J and clone size, that table is used; D and trimming come from the DNA. The sample records fewer than 400,000 clones, 85% being singletons.

The rearrangement joins TRBV7-6 to TRBJ2-3; the match to TRBD1 covers 7 bases. Sequences were obtained from PBMCs or T cells enriched from blood (not recorded which). This receptor was obtained from a woman under 40 who had been exposed to COVID-19. CDR3 sequence: CASSLGDSGADTQYF. Written as DNA, the CDR3 is TGTGCCAGCAGCTTGGGGGACAGTGGGGCGGATACGCAGTATTTT.